The 8 T cell receptor beta chains reported below all come from one sample, sequenced in a study of T cells expressing NK-cell markers. One entry per CDR3 protein, without DNA, is what TCRdb gives after re-calling the 5' RACE reads. Its table lists roughly 420,000 distinct CDR3 sequences. Sequencing was carried out using blood T cells: a sorted CD56 or NKG2C T cell subset, CD4+ or CD8+ T cells, or bulk PBMC T cells (not recorded which). The receptors come from a woman between 18 and 75 years old in good health.

The rearrangement joins TRBV6-1 to TRBJ2-3; lacking DNA, the TRBD1 call made by TCRdb goes unchecked. This CDR3 region has 14 residues. Germline V lookup: CDR1 MNHNS, CDR2 SASEGT. The CDR3 loop reads CASSPTVVTDTQYF.

The chain combines TRBV28 with TRBJ1-1; the D call of TRBD1 rests on TCRdb alone, since no DNA is present to check it. The CDR3 runs 16 residues. Germline CDR1 is MDHEN and CDR2 is SYDVKM. The CDR3 is CASTWGGMERGAEAFF.

CDR3: CASSLFSETQYF. The chain recombines TRBV7-2 with TRBJ2-5. This CDR3 has 12 amino acids. CDR1 is SGHTA and CDR2 is FQGNSA in the germline V gene.

This chain connects TRBV5-1 to TRBJ2-1; lacking DNA, the TRBD1 call made by TCRdb goes unchecked. Germline-derived CDR1 and CDR2 are SGHRS and YFSETQ. The CDR3 loop spans 17 amino acids. CDR3 region: CASRRRRDSVAYNEQFF. The full variable domain, its missing parts supplied by reference TRBV5-1 and TRBJ2-1, is KAGVTQTPRYLIKTRGQQVTLSCSPISGHRSVSWYQQTPGQGLQFLFEYFSETQRNKGNFPGRFSGRQFSNSRSEMNVSTLELGDSALYLCASRRRRDSVAYNEQFFGPGTRLTVL.

V and J are TRBV24-1 and TRBJ2-3. This CDR3 has 12 residues. Germline assignment: CDR1 KGHDR and CDR2 SFDVKD. The CDR3 sequence is CATSAFGDTQYF.

V is TRBV10-2 and J is TRBJ2-3; TCRdb selects TRBD1, and the lack of DNA leaves this call unchecked. The CDR3 is made up of 14 amino acids. CDR1 WSHSY and CDR2 SAAADI come from the germline V gene. The chain's CDR3 is CASRSRGFMDTQYF.

The CDR3 reads CSAPVDGGFLPNEQFF. The genes are TRBV20-1 and TRBJ2-1; TCRdb's assignment of TRBD1 cannot be checked, as there is no DNA. This CDR3 comprises 16 residues. The germline gives CDR1 DFQATT, CDR2 SNEGSKA (reference sequence).

The gene calls are TRBV18 and TRBJ2-5. The germline gives CDR1 KGHSH, CDR2 LQKENI. This CDR3 comprises 13 residues. The chain's CDR3 is CPSSQQSQETQYF.